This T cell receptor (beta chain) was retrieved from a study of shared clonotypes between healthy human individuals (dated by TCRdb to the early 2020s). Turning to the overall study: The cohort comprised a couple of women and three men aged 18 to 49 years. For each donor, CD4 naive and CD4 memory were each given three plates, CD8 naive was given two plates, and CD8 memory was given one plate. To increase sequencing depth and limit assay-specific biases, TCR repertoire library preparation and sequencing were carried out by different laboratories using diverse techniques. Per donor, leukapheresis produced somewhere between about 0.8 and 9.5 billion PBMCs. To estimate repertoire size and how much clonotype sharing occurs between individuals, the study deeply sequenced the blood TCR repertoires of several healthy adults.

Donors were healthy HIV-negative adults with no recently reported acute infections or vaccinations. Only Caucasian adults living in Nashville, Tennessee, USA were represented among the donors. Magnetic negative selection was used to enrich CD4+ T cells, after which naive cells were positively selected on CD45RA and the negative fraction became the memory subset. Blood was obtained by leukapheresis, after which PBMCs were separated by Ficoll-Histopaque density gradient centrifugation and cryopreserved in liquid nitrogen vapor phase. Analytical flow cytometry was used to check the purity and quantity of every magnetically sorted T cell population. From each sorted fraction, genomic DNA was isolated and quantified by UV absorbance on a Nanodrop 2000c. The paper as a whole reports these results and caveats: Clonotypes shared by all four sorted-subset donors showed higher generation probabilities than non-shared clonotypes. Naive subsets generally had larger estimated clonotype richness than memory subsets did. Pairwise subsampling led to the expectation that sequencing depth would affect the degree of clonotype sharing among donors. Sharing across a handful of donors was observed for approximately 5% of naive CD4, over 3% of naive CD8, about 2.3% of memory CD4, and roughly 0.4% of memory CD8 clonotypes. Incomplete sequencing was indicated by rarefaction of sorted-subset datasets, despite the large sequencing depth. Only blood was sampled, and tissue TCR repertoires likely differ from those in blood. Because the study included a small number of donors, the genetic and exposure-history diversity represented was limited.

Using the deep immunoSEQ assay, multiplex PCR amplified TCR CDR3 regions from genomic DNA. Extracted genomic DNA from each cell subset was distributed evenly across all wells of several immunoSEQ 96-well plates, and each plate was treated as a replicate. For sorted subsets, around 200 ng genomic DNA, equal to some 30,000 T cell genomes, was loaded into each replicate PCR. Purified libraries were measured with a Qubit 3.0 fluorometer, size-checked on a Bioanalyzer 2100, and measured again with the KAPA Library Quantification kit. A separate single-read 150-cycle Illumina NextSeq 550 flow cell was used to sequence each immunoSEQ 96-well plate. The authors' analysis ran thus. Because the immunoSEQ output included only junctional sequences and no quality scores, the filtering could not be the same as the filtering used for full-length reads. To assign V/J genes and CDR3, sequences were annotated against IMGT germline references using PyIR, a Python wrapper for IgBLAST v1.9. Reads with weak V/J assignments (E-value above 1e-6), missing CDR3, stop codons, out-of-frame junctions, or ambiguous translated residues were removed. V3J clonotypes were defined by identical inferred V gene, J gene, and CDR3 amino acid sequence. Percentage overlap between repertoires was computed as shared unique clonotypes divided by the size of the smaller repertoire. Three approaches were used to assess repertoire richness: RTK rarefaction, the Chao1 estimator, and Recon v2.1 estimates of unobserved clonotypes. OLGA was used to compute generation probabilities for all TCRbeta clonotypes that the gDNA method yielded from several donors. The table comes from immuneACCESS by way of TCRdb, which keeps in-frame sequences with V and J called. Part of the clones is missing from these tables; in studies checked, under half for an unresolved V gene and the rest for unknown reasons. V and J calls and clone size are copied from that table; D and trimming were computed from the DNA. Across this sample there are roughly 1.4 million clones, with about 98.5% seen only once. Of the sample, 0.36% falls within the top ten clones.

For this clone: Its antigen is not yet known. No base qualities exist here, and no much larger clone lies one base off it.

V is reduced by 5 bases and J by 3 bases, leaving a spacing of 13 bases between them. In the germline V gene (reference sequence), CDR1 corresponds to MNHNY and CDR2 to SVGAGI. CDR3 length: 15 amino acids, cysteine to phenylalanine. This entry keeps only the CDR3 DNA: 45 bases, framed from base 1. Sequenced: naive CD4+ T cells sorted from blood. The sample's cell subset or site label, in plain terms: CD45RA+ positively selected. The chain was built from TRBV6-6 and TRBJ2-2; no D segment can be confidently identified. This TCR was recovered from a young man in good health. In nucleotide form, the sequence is TGTGCCAGCAGTCAAGACCCAAACTACACCGGGGAGCTGTTTTTT. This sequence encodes CASSQDPNYTGELFF.